This TCR beta chain originates from a study of cytotoxic CD8 clonotypes in ibrutinib-treated CLL. This table comes from immunoSEQ multiplex PCR, and its TCRdb copy is limited to in-frame clones, with some not included. The sample consists of fewer than 400,000 clones, under 70% of them appearing once. V was trimmed by 6 bases and J by 1 base, leaving 10 bases between them. Per germline, CDR1 SQVTM and CDR2 ANQGSEA. This CDR3 spans 12 amino acids. The gene calls are TRBV29-1 and TRBJ2-7, with D unresolved. The sequencing here drew on PBMCs, taken after 36 months of ibrutinib treatment. The sequence came from a human donor with chronic lymphocytic leukemia. The CDR3 region is CSVGHRSYEQYF. The CDR3 coding sequence is TGCAGCGTAGGTCACCGATCCTACGAGCAGTACTTC.